The subject of this entry is one TCR beta chain. Its target is not known. This sample is part of a study of OX40 agonist ivuxolimab in advanced cancers. Whole-study context: Every 2 weeks, patients received ivuxolimab intravenously, dosed at 0.01 to 10 mg/kg.

Regarding the study as a whole: Some of the lowest clonal expansion was seen in partial responders at 0.1-3.0 mg/kg.

TCRdb's copy holds only in-frame clones and misses some; the assay was immunoSEQ multiplex PCR. The sample yields 85,000 to 90,000 clones, approximately 85% seen once. The sequence came from an adult with an advanced solid tumor such as melanoma, head and neck, liver or kidney cancer. This sample comprised CD4+ or CD8+ T cells sorted from blood, obtained in a trial of the OX40 agonist ivuxolimab.

The CDR3 nucleotides read TGCGCCAGCAGCCGGCTAGCGGGGGCGCGAGATACGCAGTATTTT. Protein sequence: CASSRLAGARDTQYF. The chain joins TRBV4-1 to TRBJ2-3; 10 bases line up with TRBD2. The CDR3 has 15 residues. Germline V gene data show CDR1 as MGHRA and CDR2 as YSYEKL. V gave up 4 bases and J gave up 5 bases; unmatched junction bases: 6.